This T cell receptor (beta chain) is from a study of OX40 agonist ivuxolimab in advanced cancers. TCRdb's copy holds only in-frame clones and misses some; the assay was immunoSEQ multiplex PCR. The sample lists roughly 60,000 clones; about 85% were seen once. Exclusion applied to patients with autoimmune disease history or systemic immunosuppression. Per the germline V gene, CDR1 is LGHNA and CDR2 is YNFKEQ. The CDR3 is 15 residues long. Trimming left V 4 bases short and J 6 bases short, with 19 bases between. This TCR came from an adult with an advanced solid tumor such as melanoma, head and neck, liver or kidney cancer. The rearrangement joins TRBV4-2 to TRBJ2-7; D possibly corresponds to TRBD2 (5 bases). The sample here was CD4+ or CD8+ T cells sorted from blood, taken in a trial of the OX40 agonist ivuxolimab. Written as DNA, the CDR3 is TGTGCCAGCAGCCCCCAGAGGGTTCCCCTTGGCGAGCAGTACTTC. Translating it yields CASSPQRVPLGEQYF.